These 6 T cell receptor beta chains were sequenced from one sample in a study of blood T cell repertoires in COVID-19. Clones were read by immunoSEQ multiplex PCR, and TCRdb kept only the in-frame ones, dropping some. Of fewer than 200,000 clones in the sample, around 85% were seen once. Sequenced: peripheral blood. The receptors here all came from a man aged 55 to 69 who had recovered from COVID-19.

The chain carries TRBV27 and TRBJ1-2, with TRBD1 identical over 10 bases. V trimming: 5 bases; J trimming: 4 bases; junction bases outside the gene matches: 13. This CDR3 contains 17 residues. The germline gives CDR1 MNHEY, CDR2 SMNVEV (reference sequence). The CDR3 region is CASSQDRGLEGTYGYTF. DNA of the CDR3: TGTGCCAGCAGTCAAGACAGGGGGCTCGAGGGGACCTATGGCTACACCTTC.

The chain is built from TRBV25-1 and TRBJ2-7, with D tentatively TRBD1 (5 bases). V was pared by 5 bases and J by 3 bases, with 17 bases between. This CDR3 has 15 residues. The germline CDR1 and CDR2 sequences are MGHDK and SYGVNS. The CDR3 is CASSPRERRVYEQYF. DNA for the CDR3: TGTGCCAGCAGTCCCCGTGAACGCAGGGTCTACGAGCAGTACTTC.

The chain links TRBV6-5 to TRBJ1-2, with a weak D call TRBD1 (5 bases). The germline V and J ends were trimmed by 7 bases and 2 bases, with 14 bases remaining between them. CDR1 is MNHEY, CDR2 SVGAGI, per germline. The CDR3 runs 14 residues. CDR3 residues: CASTTVGGNYGYTF. In DNA form, the CDR3 reads TGTGCCAGCACCACGGTGGGGGGGAACTATGGCTACACCTTC.

This clone was seen a handful of times. DNA for the CDR3: TGTGCCAGCAGTTACAGGACAGGGACAGATACGCAGTATTTT. Protein product: CASSYRTGTDTQYF. V gene TRBV6-5 combines with J gene TRBJ2-3, with 8 bases that match TRBD1. The CDR3 has 14 residues. Germline-derived CDR1 and CDR2 are MNHEY and SVGAGI. Germline trimming cut 2 bases from V and 3 bases from J; bases unmatched to any gene: 1.

V is TRBV27 and J is TRBJ2-3; 13 nucleotides line up with TRBD2. The CDR3 has 16 residues. V lost 6 bases and J lost 6; bases outside the gene matches: 9. The germline V gene encodes CDR1 MNHEY and CDR2 SMNVEV (reference sequence). The CDR3, as DNA: TGTGCCAGCAGCTTACTGGGACTAGCGGGGATTGATACGCAGTATTTT. Amino acids: CASSLLGLAGIDTQYF.

J is TRBJ2-3 and V is TRBV19; TRBD2 matches 12 bases. This CDR3 is 16 amino acids long. Germline trimming cut 4 bases from V and 1 base from J; bases unmatched to any gene: 3. The germline V gene encodes CDR1 LNHDA and CDR2 SQIVND (reference sequence). The CDR3 nucleotides read TGTGCCAGTAGTACCCGACTAGCGGGGGGCACAGATACGCAGTATTTT. It codes for CASSTRLAGGTDTQYF.